The next 18 T cell receptor beta chains were all read from a single sample in a study of regulatory T cells in long-lasting Graves disease. Sequencing libraries for TCR beta were prepared with iRepertoire HTBI primers and Arm-PCR of CDR3 regions. TCRdb re-analysed the multiplex PCR reads in MiXCR, keeping a single row per CDR3 protein. This sample has roughly 420,000 distinct CDR3 sequences, with less than 20% found just once. Indicated time point: newly diagnosed GD, antithyroid drugs for less than 3 months. RNA from PBMCs was the source of the TCR library. This specimen was peripheral blood mononuclear cells (PBMCs), taken at new diagnosis, from a patient treated with antithyroid drugs. The source of these receptors is a female donor with Graves disease.

The chain employs TRBV7-9 and TRBJ2-1, with TRBD2 identical over 10 bases. Losses at the gene ends were 3 bases for V and 4 bases for J; bases not matched to a gene: 6. The germline CDR1 and CDR2 sequences are SEHNR and FQNEAQ (reference sequence). The CDR3 is 16 amino acids. The CDR3 spells CASSLTAGGMYNEQFF. CDR3 DNA: TGTGCCAGCAGCTTGACAGCGGGGGGGATGTACAATGAGCAGTTCTTC.

At least ten counts were recorded for this clonotype. The chain recombines TRBV11-3 with TRBJ1-1, with D tentatively TRBD1 (5 bases). V lost 2 bases and J 5 bases, leaving 9 bases between the germline ends. This CDR3 is built from 13 residues. From germline, CDR1 is SGHNT and CDR2 YENEEA. The CDR3 protein is CASSLRGWTEAFF. The CDR3 DNA reads as TGTGCCAGCAGCTTACGGGGGTGGACTGAAGCTTTCTTT. The full variable domain, with the rest looked up from reference TRBV11-3 and TRBJ1-1, is EAGVVQSPRYKIIEKKQPVAFWCNPISGHNTLYWYLQNLGQGPELLIRYENEEAVDDSQLPKDRFSAERLKGVDSTLKIQPAELGDSAVYLCASSLRGWTEAFFGQGTRLTVV.

V gene TRBV12-3 or TRBV12-4 combines with J gene TRBJ2-1; a weak D match, TRBD1 (5 bases). This CDR3 contains 16 residues. V lost 4 bases and J 0 bases, leaving 13 bases between the germline ends. The CDR3 is CASSSDRQSSYNEQFF. The DNA of the CDR3 is TGTGCCAGCAGTTCCGACCGACAGAGCTCCTACAATGAGCAGTTCTTC.

This rearrangement joins TRBV16 to TRBJ1-2; TRBD1 aligns across 7 bases. This CDR3 has 14 residues. V lost 2 bases to trimming and J lost 3 bases; unmatched junction nucleotides: 3. CDR1 KGHSY and CDR2 FQNENV come from the germline V gene. The CDR3 loop is CASSQQGVDYGYTF. CDR3 coding DNA: TGTGCCAGCAGCCAACAGGGGGTGGACTATGGCTACACCTTC.

This clonotype was detected ten times or more. This chain joins TRBV25-1 and TRBJ1-1, with D maybe TRBD1 (5 bases). There are 14 residues in the CDR3. Germline CDR1 and CDR2: MGHDK and SYGVNS. V was clipped by 6 bases and J by 1 base, with 12 bases between them. The CDR3 region is CASRQGTRNTEAFF. The CDR3 nucleotides are TGTGCCAGCAGGCAGGGAACACGGAACACTGAAGCTTTCTTT.

J is TRBJ1-2 and V is TRBV2; D perhaps matches TRBD1 (5 bases). The CDR3 spans 12 residues. Trimming pared 7 bases from V and 6 bases from J, leaving 12 bases between. Germline CDR1 and CDR2: SNHLY and FYNNEI. CDR3: CASMGGGDGYTF. CDR3 DNA: TGTGCCAGCATGGGGGGGGGAGATGGCTACACCTTC.

A few counts support this clonotype. J is TRBJ1-3 and V is TRBV28; D unresolved. Germline V CDR1 and CDR2: MDHEN, SYDVKM. The CDR3 covers 14 residues. Trimming pared 2 bases from V and 4 bases from J, leaving 9 bases between. The CDR3: CASSLAGQGNTIYF. The CDR3 DNA is TGTGCCAGCAGTTTAGCAGGCCAGGGAAACACCATATATTTT.

The sample holds many counts of this clonotype. The chain has TRBV4-3 and TRBJ2-3; D is perhaps TRBD2 (5 bases). The CDR3 covers 15 residues. V lost 0 bases, J lost 7 bases, and 14 bases lay in between. Germline V CDR1 and CDR2: LGHNA, YSLEER. The CDR3 is CASSQDRGLGNTQYF. CDR3 nucleotide sequence: TGCGCCAGCAGCCAAGATAGAGGGCTGGGAAATACGCAGTATTTT.

This clonotype appeared many times. The genes are TRBV2 and TRBJ1-5; 10 bases agree with TRBD1. CDR1 SNHLY and CDR2 FYNNEI come from the germline V gene. The CDR3 runs to 16 residues. The V segment lost 6 bases and the J segment 7 bases; nucleotides outside the gene matches: 12. CDR3 region: CASRYRDRGWEQPQHF. Here the CDR3 DNA reads TGTGCCAGCAGGTACCGGGACAGGGGATGGGAACAGCCCCAGCATTTT.

This clonotype was observed a few times. This may stem from a read error, because a much larger clone lies one nucleotide away. The chain has TRBV20-1 and TRBJ2-1; D is unclear. The CDR3 has 11 amino acids. The germline gives CDR1 DFQATT, CDR2 SNEGSKA (reference sequence). V lost 0 bases, J lost 9 bases, and 6 bases lay in between. The CDR3 region has the DNA TGCAGTGCTAGAGAAAGGGCTGAGCAGTTCTTC. It codes for CSARERAEQFF.

This clonotype was detected only a few times. V gene TRBV9 combines with J gene TRBJ2-5; TRBD2 matches 7 bases. The CDR3 loop spans 15 amino acids. The V segment lost 4 bases and the J segment 5 bases; nucleotides outside the gene matches: 11. The V gene's germline CDR1 is SGDLS and CDR2 YYNGEE. CDR3 amino acids: CASSPEGGSSETQYF. CDR3 nucleotides: TGTGCCAGCAGCCCAGAGGGCGGGAGTTCTGAGACCCAGTACTTC.

This clonotype was picked up a small number of times. CDR3 residues: CASSQGGLAGPYEQYF. CDR3 nucleotides: TGCGCCAGCAGCCAAGGTGGACTAGCGGGCCCCTACGAGCAGTACTTC. The chain couples TRBV4-3 to TRBJ2-7; 11 nucleotides line up with TRBD2. The CDR3 has 16 amino acids. CDR1 is LGHNA, CDR2 YSLEER, per germline. After removal of 1 base from V and 2 bases from J, the junction contained 4 bases not matched to a gene.

Worth noting for this clonotype: A much larger clone is a single base away; this may be a read error. The gene calls are TRBV7-9 and TRBJ2-2; 7 positions match TRBD2. The CDR3 consists of 14 residues. The germline CDR1 and CDR2 sequences are SEHNR and FQNEAQ (reference sequence). Written as DNA, the CDR3 is TGTGCCGGCAGCCCAGTAGCGGGCGCGGGGGAGCTGTTTTTT. This sequence encodes CAGSPVAGAGELFF. Drawing the rest from reference TRBV7-9 and TRBJ2-2, the complete variable domain is DTGVSQNPRHKITKRGQNVTFRCDPISEHNRLYWYRQTLGQGPEFLTYFQNEAQLEKSRLLSDRFSAERPKGSFSTLEIQRTEQGDSAMYLCAGSPVAGAGELFFGEGSRLTVL.

This clonotype was observed at least ten times. The genes are TRBV5-5 and TRBJ1-2; D unclear. The CDR3 runs to 13 residues. V was shortened by 3 bases and J by 8 bases, with 14 bases between the two germline ends. CDR1 and CDR2 from the germline V gene are SGHKS and YYEKEE (reference sequence). The CDR3 DNA reads TGTGCCAGCAGCTCCCGGGATCTGCGGGGCTACACCTTC. The encoded protein is CASSSRDLRGYTF.

This clonotype was found a few times. A much more abundant neighbour one base away suggests this may be a read error. Given the absence of the conserved phenylalanine or tryptophan at the CDR3 end, a read error is likely. The V gene is TRBV6-1, the J gene TRBJ1-1, with D unclear. Germline V gives CDR1 MNHNS, CDR2 SASEGT. The V end lost 6 bases, the J end lost 1 base, and 18 bases lay between the germline ends. The CDR3 has 16 amino acids. This chain's CDR3 is CASSQVVSSSNTEAFS. CDR3 in DNA: TGTGCCAGCAGCCAGGTGGTCTCCTCTTCGAACACTGAAGCTTTCTCT.

The table lists this clonotype with many counts. This chain joins TRBV5-1 and TRBJ1-2; D gene ambiguous. CDR1 SGHRS and CDR2 YFSETQ come from the germline V gene. With 0 bases removed from V and 6 bases from J, the gap between germline ends came to 12 bases. CDR3 size: 14 residues. Here the CDR3 reads CASSLAMGMDGYTF. DNA for the CDR3: TGCGCCAGCAGCTTGGCCATGGGGATGGATGGCTACACCTTC.

The sample holds many counts of this clonotype. This rearrangement joins TRBV6-2 or TRBV6-3 to TRBJ1-5, with 7 bases matching TRBD1. Germline CDR1 MNHEY, CDR2 SVGEGT. V dropped 4 bases and J dropped 4; count of bases not matched to a gene: 7. This CDR3 is 15 amino acids long. The CDR3 DNA is TGTGCCAGCAGTTCGCAGGACAGGAATAATCAGCCCCAGCATTTT. This encodes CASSSQDRNNQPQHF.

This clonotype was found many times. V usage is TRBV5-1 and J usage is TRBJ1-1; D uncertain. The V and J ends lost 5 bases and 0 bases respectively, with 8 bases between them. Per germline, CDR1 SGHRS and CDR2 YFSETQ. This CDR3 has 13 residues. CDR3 DNA: TGCGCCAGCAGAAGCAGCCTGAACACTGAAGCTTTCTTT. Its protein product is CASRSSLNTEAFF.